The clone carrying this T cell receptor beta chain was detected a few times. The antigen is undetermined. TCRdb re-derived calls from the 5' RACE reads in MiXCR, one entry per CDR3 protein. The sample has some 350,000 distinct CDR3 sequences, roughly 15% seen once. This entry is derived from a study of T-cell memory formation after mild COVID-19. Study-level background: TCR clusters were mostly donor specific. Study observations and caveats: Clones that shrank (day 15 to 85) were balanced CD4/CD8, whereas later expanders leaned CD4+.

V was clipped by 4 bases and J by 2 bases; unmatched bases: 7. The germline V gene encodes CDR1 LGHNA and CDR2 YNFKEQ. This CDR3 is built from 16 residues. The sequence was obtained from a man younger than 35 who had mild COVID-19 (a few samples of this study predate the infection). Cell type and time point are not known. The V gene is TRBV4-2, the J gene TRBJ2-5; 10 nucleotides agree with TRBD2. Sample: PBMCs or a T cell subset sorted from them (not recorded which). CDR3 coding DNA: TGTGCCAGCAGCCTAATAGGACTAGCGGTTCAAGAGACCCAGTACTTC. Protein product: CASSLIGLAVQETQYF.